Described below is a single TCR beta chain sequence and its context. Its antigen is unknown. This specimen comes from a study of cytomegalovirus exposure and HLA in healthy donors. Trimming pared 1 base from V and 2 bases from J, leaving 9 bases between. Germline lookup yields CDR1 SGHNT and CDR2 YYREEE (reference sequence). This CDR3 comprises 14 residues. Findings and caveats of the study: The authors confirmed in vitro that three CMV-associated chains were specific for CMV antigens. Listed as cytomegalovirus-associated were over 150 TCR beta chains. The tendency of first-cohort TCR clusters to co-occur in the 120 validation repertoires was identified by a subsequent analysis.

A 120-subject validation cohort, separate from the roughly 700-subject first cohort, supplied the donors. Clones were read by immunoSEQ multiplex PCR, and TCRdb kept only the in-frame ones, dropping some. The sample includes 55,000 to 70,000 clones, 80% to 90% of them seen just once. The chain uses TRBV5-4 and TRBJ1-1, with D perhaps TRBD1 (5 bases). The specimen was PBMCs. The clonotype was recovered from a woman aged 18-35 years in good health and CMV-seronegative. For the CDR3, the DNA is TGTGCCAGCAGCTTGTCCCAGGGAAACACTGAAGCTTTCTTT. Amino acids: CASSLSQGNTEAFF. Variable domain in full (rest from reference TRBV5-4 and TRBJ1-1): ETGVTQSPTHLIKTRGQQVTLRCSSQSGHNTVSWYQQALGQGPQFIFQYYREEENGRGNFPPRFSGLQFPNYSSELNVNALELDDSALYLCASSLSQGNTEAFFGQGTRLTVV.